This T cell receptor beta chain was recovered during a study of identical twins. Germline V gene sequence: CDR1 SGHRS, CDR2 YFSETQ. With 6 bases removed from V and 0 bases from J, the gap between germline ends came to 10 bases. This CDR3 comprises 14 residues. For this clonotype: The antigen remains undetermined.

A single record per CDR3 protein comes from TCRdb applying MiXCR to the 5' RACE reads. The data contain 450,000 or so distinct CDR3 sequences, 20% to 25% of them singletons. General study findings and limits: Beta out-of-frame sequences showed weaker excess twin sharing.

These data were also reused for a study on T cells expressing NK-cell markers. That source reports: The authors restricted sorting to alpha-beta TCR T cells with an anti-gamma-delta TCR antibody in several experiments. More than 5 donors carried dominant NKG2C+ clonotypes that made up roughly 1.0-8% of their CD8+ T cells. In a handful of donors, dominant clonotypes made up roughly 28.3-65% of CD3+CD56-NKG2C+ cells.

The clonotype comes from a woman aged 18-29 years in good health. The sequenced sample consisted of CD4+ T cells sorted from blood. V gene TRBV5-1 combines with J gene TRBJ2-1; no clear D. The CDR3 coding sequence is TGCGCCAGCACCCTAGATTTCTCCTACAATGAGCAGTTCTTC. Translated, it gives CASTLDFSYNEQFF.